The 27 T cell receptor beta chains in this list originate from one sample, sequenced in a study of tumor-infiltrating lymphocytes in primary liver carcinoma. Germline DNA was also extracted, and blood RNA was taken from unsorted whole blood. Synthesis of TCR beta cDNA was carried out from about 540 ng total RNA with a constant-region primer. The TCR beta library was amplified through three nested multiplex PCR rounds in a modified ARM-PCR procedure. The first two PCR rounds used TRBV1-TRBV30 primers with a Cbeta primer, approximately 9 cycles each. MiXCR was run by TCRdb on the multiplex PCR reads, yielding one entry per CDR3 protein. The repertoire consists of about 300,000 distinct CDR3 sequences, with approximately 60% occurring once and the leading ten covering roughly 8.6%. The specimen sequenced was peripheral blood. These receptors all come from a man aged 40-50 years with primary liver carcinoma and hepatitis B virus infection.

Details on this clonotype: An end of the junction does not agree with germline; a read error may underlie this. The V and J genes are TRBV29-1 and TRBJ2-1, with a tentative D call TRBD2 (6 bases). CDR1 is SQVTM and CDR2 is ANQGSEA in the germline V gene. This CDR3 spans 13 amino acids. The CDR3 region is CIVGRGSYNEQFF. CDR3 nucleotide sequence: TGCATCGTTGGGCGGGGATCCTACAATGAGCAGTTCTTC.

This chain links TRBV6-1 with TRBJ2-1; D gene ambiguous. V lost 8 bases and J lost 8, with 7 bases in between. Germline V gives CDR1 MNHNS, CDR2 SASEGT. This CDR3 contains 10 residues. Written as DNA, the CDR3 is TGTGCCAGCTCCTTAGATGAGCAGTTCTTC. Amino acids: CASSLDEQFF.

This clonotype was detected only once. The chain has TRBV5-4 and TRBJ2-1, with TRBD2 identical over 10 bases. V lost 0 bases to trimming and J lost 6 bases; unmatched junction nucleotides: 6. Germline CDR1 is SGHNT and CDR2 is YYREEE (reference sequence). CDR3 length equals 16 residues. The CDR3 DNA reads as TGTGCCAGCAGCTTGGGGGGATTAGCGGGAGGCAATGAGCAGTTCTTC. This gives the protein CASSLGGLAGGNEQFF. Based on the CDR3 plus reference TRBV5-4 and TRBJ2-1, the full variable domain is ETGVTQSPTHLIKTRGQQVTLRCSSQSGHNTVSWYQQALGQGPQFIFQYYREEENGRGNFPPRFSGLQFPNYSSELNVNALELDDSALYLCASSLGGLAGGNEQFFGPGTRLTVL.

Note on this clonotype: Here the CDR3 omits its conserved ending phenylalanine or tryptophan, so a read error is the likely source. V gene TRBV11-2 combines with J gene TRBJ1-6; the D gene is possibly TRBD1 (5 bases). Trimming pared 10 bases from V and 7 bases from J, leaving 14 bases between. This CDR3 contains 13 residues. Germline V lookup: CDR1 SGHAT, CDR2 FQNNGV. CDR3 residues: CANPGTRNSPLHY. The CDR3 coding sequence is TGTGCCAACCCCGGGACGAGGAATTCACCCCTCCACTAT.

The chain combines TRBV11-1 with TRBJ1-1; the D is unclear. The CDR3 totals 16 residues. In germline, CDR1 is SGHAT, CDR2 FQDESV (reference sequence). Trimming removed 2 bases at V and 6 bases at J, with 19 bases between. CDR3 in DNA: TGTGCCAGCAGCTTAATCGGCAGTATCCGAAACGCTGAAGCTTTCTTT. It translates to CASSLIGSIRNAEAFF.

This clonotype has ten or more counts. CDR3 protein: CASSLVRTDLAKNIQYF. In nucleotides, the CDR3 is TGTGCCAGCAGCTTAGTTCGGACGGACTTAGCCAAAAACATTCAGTACTTC. V is TRBV11-2 and J is TRBJ2-4, with D perhaps matching TRBD2 (5 bases). CDR1 SGHAT and CDR2 FQNNGV come from the germline V gene. CDR3 size: 17 residues. Trimming removed 1 base at V and 0 bases at J, with 13 bases between. Combining the CDR3 with reference TRBV11-2 and TRBJ2-4 gives the whole variable domain EAGVAQSPRYKIIEKRQSVAFWCNPISGHATLYWYQQILGQGPKLLIQFQNNGVVDDSQLPKDRFSAERLKGVDSTLKIQPAKLEDSAVYLCASSLVRTDLAKNIQYFGAGTRLSVL.

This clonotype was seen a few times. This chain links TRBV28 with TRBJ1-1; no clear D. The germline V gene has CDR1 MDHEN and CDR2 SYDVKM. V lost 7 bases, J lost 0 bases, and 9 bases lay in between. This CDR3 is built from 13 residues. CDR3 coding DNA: TGTGCCAGCACCTTGCGCCTGAACACTGAAGCTTTCTTT. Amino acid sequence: CASTLRLNTEAFF.

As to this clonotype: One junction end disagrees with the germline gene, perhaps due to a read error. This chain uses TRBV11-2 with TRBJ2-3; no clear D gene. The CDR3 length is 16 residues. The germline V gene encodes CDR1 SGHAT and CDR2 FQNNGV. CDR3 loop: CASSLIRPPFTDAQYF. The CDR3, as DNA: TGTGCCAGCAGCTTAATCCGCCCACCCTTCACAGATGCGCAGTATTTT.

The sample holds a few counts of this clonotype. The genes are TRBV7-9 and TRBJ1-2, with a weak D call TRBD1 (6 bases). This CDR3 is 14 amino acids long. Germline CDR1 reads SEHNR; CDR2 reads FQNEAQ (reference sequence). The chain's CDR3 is CASHSGGAGYGYTF. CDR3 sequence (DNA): TGTGCTAGCCACAGCGGGGGCGCTGGCTATGGCTACACCTTC. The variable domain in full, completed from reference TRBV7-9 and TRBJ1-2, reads DTGVSQNPRHKITKRGQNVTFRCDPISEHNRLYWYRQTLGQGPEFLTYFQNEAQLEKSRLLSDRFSAERPKGSFSTLEIQRTEQGDSAMYLCASHSGGAGYGYTFGSGTRLTVV.

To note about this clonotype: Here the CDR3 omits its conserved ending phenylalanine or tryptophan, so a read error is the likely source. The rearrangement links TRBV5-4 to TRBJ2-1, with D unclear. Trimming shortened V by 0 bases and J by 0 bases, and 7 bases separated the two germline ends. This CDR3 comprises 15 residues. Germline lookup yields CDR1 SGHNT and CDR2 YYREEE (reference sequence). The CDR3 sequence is CASSLAGSSYNEQFS. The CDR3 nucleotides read TGTGCCAGCAGCTTGGCAGGTAGCTCCTACAATGAGCAGTTCTCC.

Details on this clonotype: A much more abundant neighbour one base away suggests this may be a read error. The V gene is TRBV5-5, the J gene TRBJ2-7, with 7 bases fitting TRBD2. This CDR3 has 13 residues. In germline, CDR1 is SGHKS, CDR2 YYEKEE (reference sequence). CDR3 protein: CASSPRTSGEQHF. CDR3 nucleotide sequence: TGTGCCAGCAGCCCTCGGACTAGTGGCGAGCAGCACTTC.

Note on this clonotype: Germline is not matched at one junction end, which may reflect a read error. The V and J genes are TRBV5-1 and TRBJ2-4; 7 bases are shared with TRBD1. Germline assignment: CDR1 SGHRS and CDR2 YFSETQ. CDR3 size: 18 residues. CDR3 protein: CTSSLAVVAGQEHYIQYF. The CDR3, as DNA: TGCACCAGCAGCTTGGCCGTAGTGGCCGGACAGGAGCATTACATTCAGTACTTC.

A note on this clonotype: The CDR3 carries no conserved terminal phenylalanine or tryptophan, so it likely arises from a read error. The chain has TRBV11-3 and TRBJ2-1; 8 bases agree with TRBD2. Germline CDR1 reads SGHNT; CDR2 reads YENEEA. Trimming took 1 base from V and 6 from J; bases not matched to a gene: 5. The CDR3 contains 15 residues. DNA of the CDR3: TGTGCCAGCAGCTTAGCGGGAGGGTCCCCCAATGAGCAGTTCCTC. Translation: CASSLAGGSPNEQFL.

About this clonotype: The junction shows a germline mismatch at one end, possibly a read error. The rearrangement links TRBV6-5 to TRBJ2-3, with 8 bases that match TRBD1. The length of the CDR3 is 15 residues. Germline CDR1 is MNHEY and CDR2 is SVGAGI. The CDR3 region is CASSPDRGSSDTQYF. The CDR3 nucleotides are TGTGCCAGCAGCCCTGACAGGGGAAGCTCAGATACGCAATATTTT.

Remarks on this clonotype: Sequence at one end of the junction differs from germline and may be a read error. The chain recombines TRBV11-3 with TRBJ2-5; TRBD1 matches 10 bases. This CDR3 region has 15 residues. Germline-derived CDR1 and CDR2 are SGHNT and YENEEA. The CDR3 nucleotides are TGTGCCAGCAGCCTCGGGACAGGGGAGAGAGAGACCCAGCACTTC. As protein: CASSLGTGERETQHF. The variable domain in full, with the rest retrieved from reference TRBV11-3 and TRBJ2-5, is EAGVVQSPRYKIIEKKQPVAFWCNPISGHNTLYWYLQNLGQGPELLIRYENEEAVDDSQLPKDRFSAERLKGVDSTLKIQPAELGDSAVYLCASSLGTGERETQHFGPGTRLLVL.

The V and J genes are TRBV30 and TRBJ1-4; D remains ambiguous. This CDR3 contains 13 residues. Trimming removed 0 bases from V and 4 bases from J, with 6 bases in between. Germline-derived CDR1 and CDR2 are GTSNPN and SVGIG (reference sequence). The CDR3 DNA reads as TGTGCCTGGAGTGTGAGGCGTAATGAAAAACTGTTTTTT. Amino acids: CAWSVRRNEKLFF.

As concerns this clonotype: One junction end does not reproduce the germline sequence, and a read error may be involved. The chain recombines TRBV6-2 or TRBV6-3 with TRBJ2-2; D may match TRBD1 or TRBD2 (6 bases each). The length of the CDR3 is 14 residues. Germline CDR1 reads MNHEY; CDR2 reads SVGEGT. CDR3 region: CASSYRGDTGEPLF. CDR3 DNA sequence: TGTGCCAGCAGTTACAGGGGGGACACCGGGGAGCCGTTGTTT.

CDR3 nucleotide sequence: TGCGCCAGCAGCCTAGCAGGGGGGTTGAGGACTGAAGCTTTCTTT. The encoded protein is CASSLAGGLRTEAFF. The chain couples TRBV4-1 to TRBJ1-1; TRBD1 aligns across 7 bases. CDR1 is MGHRA, CDR2 YSYEKL, per germline. This CDR3 region has 15 residues. Trimming took 4 bases from V and 5 from J; bases not matched to a gene: 10.

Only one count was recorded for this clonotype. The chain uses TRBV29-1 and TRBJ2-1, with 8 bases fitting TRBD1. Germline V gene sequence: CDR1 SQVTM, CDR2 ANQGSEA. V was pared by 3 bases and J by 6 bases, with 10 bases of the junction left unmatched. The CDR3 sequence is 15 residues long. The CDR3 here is CSVESQGASSNEQFF. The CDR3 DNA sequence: TGCAGCGTTGAGAGTCAGGGGGCTAGCAGCAATGAGCAGTTCTTC.

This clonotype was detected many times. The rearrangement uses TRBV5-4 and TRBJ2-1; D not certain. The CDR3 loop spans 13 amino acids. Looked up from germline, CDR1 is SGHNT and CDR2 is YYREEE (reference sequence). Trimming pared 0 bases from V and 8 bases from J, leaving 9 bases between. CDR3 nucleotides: TGTGCCAGCAGCTTGGTTGACGGCGATGAGCAGTTCTTC. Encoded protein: CASSLVDGDEQFF. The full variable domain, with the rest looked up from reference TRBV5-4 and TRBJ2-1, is ETGVTQSPTHLIKTRGQQVTLRCSSQSGHNTVSWYQQALGQGPQFIFQYYREEENGRGNFPPRFSGLQFPNYSSELNVNALELDDSALYLCASSLVDGDEQFFGPGTRLTVL.

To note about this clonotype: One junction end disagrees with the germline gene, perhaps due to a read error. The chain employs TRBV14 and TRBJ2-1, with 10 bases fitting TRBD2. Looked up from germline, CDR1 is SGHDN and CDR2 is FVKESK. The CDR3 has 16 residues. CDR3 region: CASRLAGDTSYNEQFF. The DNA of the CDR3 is TGTGCCAGCAGGCTAGCGGGAGACACCTCCTATAATGAGCAGTTCTTC.

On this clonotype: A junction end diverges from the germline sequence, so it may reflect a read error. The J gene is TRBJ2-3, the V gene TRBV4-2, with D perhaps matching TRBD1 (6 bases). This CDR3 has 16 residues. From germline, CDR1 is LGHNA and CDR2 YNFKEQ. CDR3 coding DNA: TGTGCCAGCAGCCAGCCGCGGACAGATTACACAGAAACGCAGTATTTT. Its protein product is CASSQPRTDYTETQYF.

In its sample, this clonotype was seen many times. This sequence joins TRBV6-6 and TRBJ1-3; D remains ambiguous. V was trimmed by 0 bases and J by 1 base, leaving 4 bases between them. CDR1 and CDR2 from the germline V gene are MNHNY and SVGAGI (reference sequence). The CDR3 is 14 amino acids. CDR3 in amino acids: CASSYSESGNTIYF. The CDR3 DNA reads TGTGCCAGCAGTTACTCGGAATCTGGAAACACCATATATTTT.

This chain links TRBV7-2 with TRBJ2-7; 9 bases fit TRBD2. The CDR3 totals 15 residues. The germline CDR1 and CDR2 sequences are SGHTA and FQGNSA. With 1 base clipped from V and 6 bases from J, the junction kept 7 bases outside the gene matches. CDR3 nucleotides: TGTGCCAGCAGCTTAGACGCGGGAGGGCCCGCCGAGCAGTACTTC. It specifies CASSLDAGGPAEQYF.

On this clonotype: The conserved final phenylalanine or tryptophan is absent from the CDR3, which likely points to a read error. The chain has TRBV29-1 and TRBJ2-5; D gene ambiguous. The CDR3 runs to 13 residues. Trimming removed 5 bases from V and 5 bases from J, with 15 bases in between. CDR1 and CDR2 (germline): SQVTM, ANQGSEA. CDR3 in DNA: TGCAGCGTTATGACGTCTGGCTGGGAGACCCAGTACTTA. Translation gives CSVMTSGWETQYL.

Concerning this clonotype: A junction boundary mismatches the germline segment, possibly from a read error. The CDR3 region has the DNA TGCGGCGTTGAGCGGGGCGGCATGGAGACCCAGTACTTC. The encoded protein is CGVERGGMETQYF. The chain has TRBV29-1 and TRBJ2-5, with TRBD2 identical over 7 bases. Germline CDR1 SQVTM, CDR2 ANQGSEA. This CDR3 spans 13 amino acids.

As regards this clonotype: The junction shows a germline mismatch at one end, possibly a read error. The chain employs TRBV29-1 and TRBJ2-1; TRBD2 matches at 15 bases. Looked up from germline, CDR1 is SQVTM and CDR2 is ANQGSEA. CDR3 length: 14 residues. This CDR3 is CIVRTSGRDGERFF. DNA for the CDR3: TGCATCGTGAGGACTAGCGGGAGGGACGGTGAGCGGTTCTTC.